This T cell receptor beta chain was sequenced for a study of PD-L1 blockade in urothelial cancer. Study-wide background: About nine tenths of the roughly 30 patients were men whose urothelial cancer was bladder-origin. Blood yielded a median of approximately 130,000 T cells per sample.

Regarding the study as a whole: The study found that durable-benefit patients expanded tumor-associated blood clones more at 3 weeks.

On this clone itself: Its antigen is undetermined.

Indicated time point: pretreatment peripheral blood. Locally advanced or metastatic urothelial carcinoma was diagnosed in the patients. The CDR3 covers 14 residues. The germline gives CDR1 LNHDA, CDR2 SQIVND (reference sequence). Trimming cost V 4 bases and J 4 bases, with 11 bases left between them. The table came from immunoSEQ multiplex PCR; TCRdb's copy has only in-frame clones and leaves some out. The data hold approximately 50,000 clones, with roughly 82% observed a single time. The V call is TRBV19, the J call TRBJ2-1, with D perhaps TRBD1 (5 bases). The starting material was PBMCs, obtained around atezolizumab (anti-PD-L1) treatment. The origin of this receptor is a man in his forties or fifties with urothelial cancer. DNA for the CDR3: TGTGCCAGTAGTAAAGGGGTAGTATACAATGAGCAGTTCTTC. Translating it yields CASSKGVVYNEQFF.